Listed below are T cell receptor beta chains from one sample, sequenced in a study of chemoradiotherapy in HPV16-positive cancers. Method: immunoSEQ multiplex PCR; TCRdb's copy keeps in-frame clones and lacks some. Of tens of thousands of clones detected, 88% appear once; the ten largest clones hold over 4%. The source material was blood, sampled from a patient who underwent chemoradiotherapy. These TCRs come from a human donor with HPV-associated anogenital cancer. The CDR3 runs from the conserved cysteine through the conserved F or W. A D gene is named only where the DNA matches it firmly. Only part of the rows carry a size: once, few, many, or a class if the clone is expanded.

v_gene,abundance,j_gene,d_gene,CDR3nt,CDR3aa
TRBV2,.,TRBJ1-2,.,TGTGCCAGCGCGAATCAGGGGAACAACTATGGCTACACCTTC,CASANQGNNYGYTF
TRBV28,.,TRBJ2-7,TRBD1,TGTGCCAGCAGTTCGTGGGGACAGGGGCCAATTTCCTACGAGCAGTACTTC,CASSSWGQGPISYEQYF
TRBV10-3,.,TRBJ1-1,.,TGTGCCACCGGATTCCTTGACACTGAAGCTTTCTTT,CATGFLDTEAFF
TRBV5-1,.,TRBJ2-2,TRBD2,TGCGCCAGCAGCTTGGCGCCTAGCGGGGACACCGGGGAGCTGTTTTTT,CASSLAPSGDTGELFF
TRBV7-9,.,TRBJ2-2,.,TGTGCCAGCAGCTCCGCGGACCTTAACACCGGGGAGCTGTTTTTT,CASSSADLNTGELFF
TRBV18,.,TRBJ2-2,.,TGTGCCAGCTCACCACGTATAGGGACAACTGATAACACCGGGGAGCTGTTTTTT,CASSPRIGTTDNTGELFF
TRBV10-2,.,TRBJ1-2,.,TGCGCCAGCAGTGAGTCCGGGGATTATGGCTACACCTTC,CASSESGDYGYTF
TRBV2,.,TRBJ2-2,TRBD1,TGTGCCAGCAGTCCCAGGCGGCAGGGGGCAAACACCGGGGAGCTGTTTTTT,CASSPRRQGANTGELFF
TRBV5-1,.,TRBJ2-1,TRBD2,TGCGCCAGTCGGACTAGCGGGAGGTACAATGAGCAGTTCTTC,CASRTSGRYNEQFF
TRBV10-1,.,TRBJ2-1,TRBD2,TGCGCCAGCAGTGACCTCGGGACTAGCGGGACGGATGAGCAGTTCTTC,CASSDLGTSGTDEQFF
TRBV5-1,.,TRBJ2-2,.,TGCGCCAGCAGCGGCCCGGACACCGGGGAGCTGTTTTTT,CASSGPDTGELFF
TRBV13,.,TRBJ1-2,.,TGTGCCAGCAGCCAGACAGGTGCCTATGGCTACACCTTC,CASSQTGAYGYTF
TRBV2,few,TRBJ2-5,TRBD1,TGTGCCAGTAGGGTTGGAGAGACAGGGGGCTTGTCCGGGACCCAGTACTTC,CASRVGETGGLSGTQYF
TRBV28,once,TRBJ1-2,.,TGTGCCAGCAGTTCAGGACAGAAAGGCTACACCTTC,CASSSGQKGYTF
TRBV7-2,.,TRBJ1-4,.,TGTGCCAGCAGCTTATATGGGGGGCGTGGTGAAAAACTGTTTTTT,CASSLYGGRGEKLFF
TRBV5-4,.,TRBJ2-1,TRBD2,TGTGCCAGCAGCCCCGGACTAGCGGGGAGGAATGAGCAGTTCTTC,CASSPGLAGRNEQFF
TRBV10-3,.,TRBJ2-1,.,TGTGCCATGTCGCGCGGTTCAGACCAGTTAGAGCAGTTCTTC,CAMSRGSDQLEQFF
TRBV6-5,.,TRBJ1-4,.,TGTGCCAGCAGTTACTCGACGGGGACTAATGAAAAACTGTTTTTT,CASSYSTGTNEKLFF
TRBV25-1,.,TRBJ1-1,TRBD1,TGTGCCAGCAGTCCTCAGGGGACAGTGGCTTTCTTT,CASSPQGTVAFF
TRBV5-1,.,TRBJ1-4,.,TGCGCCAGCAGCTTCGTCGACAGAACTAATGAAAAACTGTTTTTT,CASSFVDRTNEKLFF
TRBV18,.,TRBJ2-3,TRBD2,TGTGCCAGCTCACCTACCGGGACTAGCGGGAGCACAGATACGCAGTATTTT,CASSPTGTSGSTDTQYF
TRBV19,.,TRBJ2-7,.,TGTGCCAGTAGTATAAGTTCTGGACAGTTGTACTTC,CASSISSGQLYF
TRBV29-1,.,TRBJ1-2,TRBD1,TGCAGCGTTGAGTCCGCGCAACGGGACAGGGGATTCGGATATGGCTACACCTTC,CSVESAQRDRGFGYGYTF
TRBV7-9,few,TRBJ1-5,TRBD1,TGTGCCAGCAGCCGGACAGGGCCCGATCAGCCCCAGCATTTT,CASSRTGPDQPQHF
TRBV30,.,TRBJ2-7,TRBD1,TGTGCCTGGAGTCCCGGGACAGGGGGCATGGACGAGCAGTACTTC,CAWSPGTGGMDEQYF
TRBV9,.,TRBJ2-1,TRBD2,TGTGCCAGCAGCCAGCGGGGGACTAGCGGGCCCAGCTCCTACAATGAGCAGTTCTTC,CASSQRGTSGPSSYNEQFF
TRBV10-3,.,TRBJ2-7,TRBD2,TGTGCCAGCGGGACTAGCGGGGCCTACGAGCAGTACTTC,CASGTSGAYEQYF
TRBV2,.,TRBJ2-2,.,TGTGCCAGCAGAGAACAGGGTTGGCTGTTTTTT,CASREQGWLFF
TRBV5-1,.,TRBJ2-3,.,TGCGCCAGCAGCTTGGACACTAGCACAGATACGCAGTATTTT,CASSLDTSTDTQYF
TRBV27,.,TRBJ2-2,.,TGTGCCAGCAGTTTGCCTCTAGCGAGGCCGGTTGCCGCCAACACCGGGGAGCTGTTTTTT,CASSLPLARPVAANTGELFF
TRBV28,.,TRBJ1-5,.,TGTGCCAGCAGTTGGGGTAGCAATCAGCCCCAGCATTTT,CASSWGSNQPQHF
TRBV10-3,.,TRBJ1-1,.,TGTGCCATCAGTCAAAACACTGAAGCTTTCTTT,CAISQNTEAFF
TRBV29-1,.,TRBJ1-1,.,TGCAGCGTTGGAAGGGTGATGAACACTGAAGCTTTCTTT,CSVGRVMNTEAFF
TRBV5-1,.,TRBJ2-7,.,TGCGCCAGCCGAAGCTCCTACGAGCAGTACTTC,CASRSSYEQYF
TRBV15,.,TRBJ2-2,.,TGTGCCACCAGCCTGATTGACGGGGAGCTGTTTTTT,CATSLIDGELFF
TRBV5-4,.,TRBJ2-7,.,TGTGCCAGCAGCCCCTCCCGGGCCTCCAGCTACGAGCAGTACTTC,CASSPSRASSYEQYF
TRBV11-2,once,TRBJ2-1,.,TGTGCCAGCAGCTTATTATACAATGAGCAGTTCTTC,CASSLLYNEQFF